Presented here are 8 T cell receptor beta chains from one specimen sequenced in a study of CD8 T cells in acute hepatitis C reinfection. Findings and caveats of the study: Overrepresentation in the naive pool did not explain the preferential TRBV04 and TRBV06 usage seen in all groups.

Stated time point: at least 347 days after estimated infection, following spontaneous clearance. No in vitro expansion preceded sequencing of these hepatitis C virus-specific cells, which were studied ex vivo. Clones were sequenced by immunoSEQ multiplex PCR, and TCRdb holds only the in-frame ones, with some missing. The table has 2,000 to 3,000 clones, 65% to 70% seen once. This specimen consisted of HCV NS3-1073 tetramer-sorted CD8+ T cells from PBMCs, obtained at follow-up. The receptor set was obtained from a middle-aged man who spontaneously cleared hepatitis C infection.

This clone has a handful of counts. The V gene is TRBV7-9, the J gene TRBJ2-2; D is unresolved. This CDR3 has 14 amino acids. The germline V and J ends were trimmed by 5 bases and 6 bases, with 13 bases remaining between them. Per the germline V gene, CDR1 is SEHNR and CDR2 is FQNEAQ (reference sequence). Here the CDR3 DNA reads TGTGCCAGCAGCCTCGATAGTCCGCCCGGGGAGCTGTTTTTT. It specifies CASSLDSPPGELFF.

V usage is TRBV30 and J usage is TRBJ1-2; TRBD1 matches at 7 bases. With V trimmed by 0 bases and J by 0 bases, 7 bases remained unmatched. Germline CDR1 reads GTSNPN; CDR2 reads SVGIG (reference sequence). The CDR3 is made up of 16 amino acids. Here the CDR3 DNA reads TGTGCCTGGAGTGTGGTGGGAGGACAGGCTAACTATGGCTACACCTTC. Translation: CAWSVVGGQANYGYTF.

CDR3 amino acids: CASSLSREGGYTF. CDR3 sequence (DNA): TGTGCCAGCAGTTTATCCAGGGAAGGTGGCTACACCTTC. The chain couples TRBV27 to TRBJ1-2; a possible D gene is TRBD1 (5 bases). The germline CDR1 and CDR2 sequences are MNHEY and SMNVEV (reference sequence). Trimming left V 0 bases short and J 7 bases short, with 9 bases between. The CDR3 has 13 residues.

Comments on this clone: One junction end disagrees with the germline gene, perhaps due to a read error. Written as DNA, the CDR3 is TGTGCCAGCACCTTAAACAGGGAATACGAGCAGTACTTC. This gives the protein CASTLNREYEQYF. The rearrangement joins TRBV7-9 to TRBJ2-7, with a possible D match to TRBD1 (6 bases). The CDR3 has 13 residues. Germline V gene sequence: CDR1 SEHNR, CDR2 FQNEAQ (reference sequence).

The V call is TRBV29-1, the J call TRBJ2-7; the match to TRBD2 covers 9 bases. CDR3 length: 12 residues. Per germline, CDR1 SQVTM and CDR2 ANQGSEA. V shed 5 bases, J shed 7 bases, and the junction held 6 bases outside the gene matches. The DNA for the CDR3 is TGCAGCGTTCTCCCGACTAGCGGAGAGCAGTACTTC. This translates into CSVLPTSGEQYF.

This sequence joins TRBV5-4 and TRBJ2-2; D is perhaps TRBD1 (6 bases). The V end lost 5 bases, the J end lost 1 base, and 6 bases lay between the germline ends. Germline CDR1 is SGHNT and CDR2 is YYREEE (reference sequence). This CDR3 has 13 amino acids. CDR3 bases: TGTGCCAGCAGACAGGGGAACACCGGGGAGCTGTTTTTT. This codes for CASRQGNTGELFF.

The chain couples TRBV20-1 to TRBJ1-2; D unclear. This CDR3 comprises 11 residues. Germline assignment: CDR1 DFQATT and CDR2 SNEGSKA (reference sequence). V gave up 3 bases and J gave up 8 bases, with 10 bases separating them. CDR3 in DNA: TGCAGTGCTAGTAGTAGTAGGGGCTACACCTTC. As protein: CSASSSRGYTF.

The chain uses TRBV7-2 and TRBJ2-3; D might be TRBD2 (5 bases). The V end was cut by 3 bases, the J end by 6 bases, with 10 bases between. This CDR3 is 13 amino acids long. Germline V gene data show CDR1 as SGHTA and CDR2 as FQGNSA. CDR3: CASSFGVGDTQYF. DNA of the CDR3: TGTGCCAGCAGCTTCGGGGTGGGTGATACGCAGTATTTT.